A selection of T cell receptor beta chains follows, all from one sample in a study of blood T cell repertoires in COVID-19. The data were produced by immunoSEQ multiplex PCR, yet TCRdb's version contains in-frame clones alone and is incomplete. The sample lists 12,000 or so clones, roughly 72% occurring once. Sequencing used peripheral blood. Receptors originate from a man aged 55 to 70 with COVID-19, enrolled during active disease. Both conserved end residues are part of each CDR3. The D gene is left open where the match is weak. Clone sizes are given selectively: once, few, many, or a class where the clone is expanded.

clone size,J gene,V gene,D gene,CDR3 DNA,CDR3 protein
NA,TRBJ2-2,TRBV4-3,TRBD1,TGCGCCAGCAGCCATGAAATGACAGGGGCCAAGAACACCGGGGAGCTGTTTTTT,CASSHEMTGAKNTGELFF
NA,TRBJ1-2,TRBV4-1,TRBD1,TGCGCCAGCAGCCCTGGACAGGGGGCTTACTATGGCTACACCTTC,CASSPGQGAYYGYTF
NA,TRBJ2-5,TRBV29-1,TRBD2,TGCAGCGTTGATAAGGCTAGCGGGGGGGCGGAGACCCAGTACTTC,CSVDKASGGAETQYF
NA,TRBJ2-1,TRBV5-1,TRBD2,TGCGCCAGCAGCTTCCCTAGCGGGGGGGTACTTGAGCAGTTCTTC,CASSFPSGGVLEQFF
few,TRBJ2-7,TRBV5-1,TRBD1,TGCGCCAGCAGCTTGATGACAGGGCTCTACGAGCAGTACTTC,CASSLMTGLYEQYF
NA,TRBJ1-1,TRBV12-3/TRBV12-4,NA,TGTGCCAGCAGCTCCCATTGGGGCCCTGAAGCTTTCTTT,CASSSHWGPEAFF
NA,TRBJ1-5,TRBV2,NA,TGTGCCAGCAGTGAAACCGGATGGCAGGCCGTGGACAATCAGCCCCAGCATTTT,CASSETGWQAVDNQPQHF
few,TRBJ2-1,TRBV11-3,TRBD2,TGTGCCAGCAGCCCCCGGCTAGCGGGTAGCAATGAGCAGTTCTTC,CASSPRLAGSNEQFF
medium-sized,TRBJ2-2,TRBV28,NA,TGTGCCAGCAGTTTAGCGGGAATCACCGGGGAGCTGTTTTTT,CASSLAGITGELFF
once,TRBJ1-4,TRBV6-5,TRBD1,TGTGCCAGCAGTCCGGACAGGGGGCGGAAAAAACTGTTTTTT,CASSPDRGRKKLFF
NA,TRBJ2-7,TRBV11-2,NA,TGTGCCAGCAGCTTACCCAACGGGCCTAGCTCGTACGAGCAGTACTTC,CASSLPNGPSSYEQYF
NA,TRBJ2-2,TRBV6-5,NA,TGTGCCAGCAGTTACTCGCGGGACACCGGGGAGCTGTTTTTT,CASSYSRDTGELFF
NA,TRBJ2-5,TRBV24-1,TRBD1,TGTGCCACCAGCCAACAGGCAGGGGGCATCTGGGGCGCAGAGACCCAGTACTTC,CATSQQAGGIWGAETQYF
NA,TRBJ2-3,TRBV30,NA,TGTGCCTGGGCAGGGACTTTGGGGGATACGCAGTATTTT,CAWAGTLGDTQYF
NA,TRBJ2-1,TRBV5-4,TRBD2,TGTGCCAGCAGCCCGGGTGGAGCGGGGGGGCACAATGAGCAGTTCTTC,CASSPGGAGGHNEQFF
NA,TRBJ2-5,TRBV4-1,TRBD2,TGCGCCAGCAGCCAAGCGGGGGGAGGTCAAGAGACCCAGTACTTC,CASSQAGGGQETQYF
few,TRBJ1-5,TRBV5-1,TRBD1,TGCGCCAGCAGCGCAGGGACAGGCCAACAGCCCCAGCATTTT,CASSAGTGQQPQHF
few,TRBJ1-5,TRBV28,TRBD1,TGTGCCAGCAGAAGACAGGGCGATCAGCCCCAGCATTTT,CASRRQGDQPQHF
large,TRBJ1-6,TRBV27,TRBD1,TGTGCCAGCAGTCCCGGGACAGGGAGGTTTAATTCACCCCTCCACTTT,CASSPGTGRFNSPLHF
NA,TRBJ2-1,TRBV7-8,TRBD2,TGTGCCAGCAGCCCTTGGACTAGCGGGTACAATGAGCAGTTCTTC,CASSPWTSGYNEQFF
NA,TRBJ2-7,TRBV19,NA,TGTGCCAGTAGTATATCGACAGGCGCTACCTACGAGCAGTACTTC,CASSISTGATYEQYF
NA,TRBJ1-1,TRBV5-5,NA,TGTGCCAGCAGCTGGCGAGGTAGGGGCACTGAAGCTTTCTTT,CASSWRGRGTEAFF
NA,TRBJ2-3,TRBV6-5,NA,TGTGCCAGCGCCTCGCGGCAGAGGGGGTCCGAGACGCAGTATTTT,CASASRQRGSETQYF
NA,TRBJ2-3,TRBV9,TRBD2,TGTGCCAGCAGCCCCCGATTAGGGACTAGCGGGACAGATACGCAGTATTTT,CASSPRLGTSGTDTQYF
NA,TRBJ2-5,TRBV7-2,NA,TGTGCCAGCAGTTTAGCCAACCCGGGAGCCCAGTACTTC,CASSLANPGAQYF
NA,TRBJ2-5,TRBV28,NA,TGTGCCAGCAGTTTGTGGAGGGGTGGGCAAGAGACCCAGTACTTC,CASSLWRGGQETQYF
NA,TRBJ1-5,TRBV27,NA,TGTGCCAGCAGTTTATATTGGGAGGGTTTGAGCAATCAGCCCCAGCATTTT,CASSLYWEGLSNQPQHF
NA,TRBJ2-3,TRBV29-1,TRBD1,TGCAGCGTCAAGGGACAGGGCACAGATACGCAGTATTTT,CSVKGQGTDTQYF
once,TRBJ1-2,TRBV5-6,NA,TGTGCCAGCACTCTAGGGGGGGGCGCGGGCTACACCTTC,CASTLGGGAGYTF
few,TRBJ1-5,TRBV2,NA,TGTGCCAGCAGGGAGGGTCTGAGCAATCAGCCCCAGCATTTT,CASREGLSNQPQHF
NA,TRBJ2-1,TRBV13,NA,TGTGCCAGCAGCCTAATGGCGGGATACAATGAGCAGTTCTTC,CASSLMAGYNEQFF
NA,TRBJ1-1,TRBV6-4,NA,TGTGCCAGCAGTGTGACAGGCATGAACACTGAAGCTTTCTTT,CASSVTGMNTEAFF
NA,TRBJ2-1,TRBV7-9,TRBD1,TGTGCCAGCAGCCGACAGGGAAATGAGCAGTTCTTC,CASSRQGNEQFF
NA,TRBJ2-7,TRBV2,NA,TGTGCCAGCAGGGCCGGAGCAACCTCCTACGAGCAGTACTTC,CASRAGATSYEQYF
NA,TRBJ1-1,TRBV28,NA,TGTGCCAGCAGCCCTGGGGGGCGGGGGACTGAAGCTTTCTTT,CASSPGGRGTEAFF
NA,TRBJ1-4,TRBV6-5,TRBD1,TGTGCCAGCAGTAAATGGACAGGGTTTGAAAAACTGTTTTTT,CASSKWTGFEKLFF
NA,TRBJ2-1,TRBV9,TRBD2,TGTGCCAGCAGCGTAGGACTAGCGGGAGGCCCGAGCTCCTACAATGAGCAGTTCTTC,CASSVGLAGGPSSYNEQFF
NA,TRBJ2-1,TRBV7-2,TRBD2,TGTGCCAGCAGCCTAGCCCGTGGACTAGCGGGAGCTTACTTCACCTCCTACAATGAGCAGTTCTTC,CASSLARGLAGAYFTSYNEQFF
NA,TRBJ2-7,TRBV5-1,TRBD2,TGCGCCAGCAGCAGGACTAGCGGGTCCTACGAGCAGTACTTC,CASSRTSGSYEQYF
once,TRBJ1-2,TRBV30,TRBD1,TGTGCCTGGAGATCCCAGGGGGCACTGCGTGGCTACACCTTC,CAWRSQGALRGYTF
NA,TRBJ2-3,TRBV7-9,TRBD2,TGTGCCAGCAGCTCCCGGGACTCCGGGGGGACAGATACGCAGTATTTT,CASSSRDSGGTDTQYF
NA,TRBJ1-4,TRBV3-1/TRBV3-2,TRBD1,TGTGCCAGCAGCCAAGATTTAGGGGGCGAAAAACTGTTTTTT,CASSQDLGGEKLFF
NA,TRBJ2-3,TRBV5-1,NA,TGCGCCAGCAGTCATGACAGTGGGAATCGCGGTACGCAGTATTTT,CASSHDSGNRGTQYF
NA,TRBJ2-1,TRBV3-1/TRBV3-2,NA,TGTGCCAGCAGCCAGGGACTCTTGGGGTACAATGAGCAGTTCTTC,CASSQGLLGYNEQFF
NA,TRBJ1-1,TRBV12-5,NA,TGTGCTAGTGGTCCCAACAACCGAATGAACACTGAAGCTTTCTTT,CASGPNNRMNTEAFF
NA,TRBJ1-1,TRBV5-1,NA,TGCGCCAGCCTCGGTGGCACTGAAGCTTTCTTT,CASLGGTEAFF
NA,TRBJ1-3,TRBV3-1/TRBV3-2,NA,TGTGCCAGCAGCCAAGTGGGGGGTTCAGGAAACACCATATATTTT,CASSQVGGSGNTIYF
NA,TRBJ1-2,TRBV9,TRBD1,TGTGCCAGCAGCAGGGACAGGGGAAGCTATGGCTACACCTTC,CASSRDRGSYGYTF
few,TRBJ2-1,TRBV2,TRBD2,TGTGCCTCCCAGTACAGCGGGGACCGCAATGAGCAGTTCTTC,CASQYSGDRNEQFF
NA,TRBJ2-3,TRBV24-1,TRBD2,TGTGCCACCAGCACACGTTTTGGGGCCGGGGAGGGAGATACGCAGTATTTT,CATSTRFGAGEGDTQYF
NA,TRBJ2-7,TRBV23-1,NA,TGCGCCAGCAGTCAGGATGGGCTTGAGCAGTACTTC,CASSQDGLEQYF
NA,TRBJ2-2,TRBV6-6,TRBD1,TGTGCCAGCAGCGAACAGGGGCGTAGCACCGGGGAGCTGTTTTTT,CASSEQGRSTGELFF
NA,TRBJ2-3,TRBV18,NA,TGTGCCAGCTCACAGGCAGGTGACACAGATACGCAGTATTTT,CASSQAGDTDTQYF
NA,TRBJ2-3,TRBV5-5,NA,TGTGCCAGCAGCTTTATGCCCTGGGCCGGAGATACGCAGTATTTT,CASSFMPWAGDTQYF
NA,TRBJ1-2,TRBV19,NA,TGTGCCAGTTCTTTCACAGGGCTCTCGGGAATGGACTATGGCTACACCTTC,CASSFTGLSGMDYGYTF
few,TRBJ2-4,TRBV27,TRBD1,TGTGCCAGCAGTCCCATGACAGGGGGTCCTGTAGCCAAAAACATTCAGTACTTC,CASSPMTGGPVAKNIQYF
NA,TRBJ1-2,TRBV27,NA,TGTGCCAGCAGTTCAGCAGGGGCTTATGGCTACACCTTC,CASSSAGAYGYTF
NA,TRBJ1-2,TRBV7-2,NA,TGTGCCAGCAGCTTAGATGACGGACTAAACTATGGCTACACCTTC,CASSLDDGLNYGYTF
NA,TRBJ2-5,TRBV3-1/TRBV3-2,TRBD1,TGTGCCAGCAGCCCCCCCGGGGGACAGGGGGCCGACACGGAGACCCAGTACTTC,CASSPPGGQGADTETQYF
NA,TRBJ2-1,TRBV9,TRBD2,TGTGCCAGCAGCGGTTCTGGACTAGCGGGGACCAGCTCCTACAATGAGCAGTTCTTC,CASSGSGLAGTSSYNEQFF